The rows below give T cell receptor beta chains drawn from one sample of a study of identical twins. TCRdb independently ran MiXCR on the 5' RACE reads; one entry per CDR3 protein. The sample holds roughly 770,000 distinct CDR3 sequences, 15% to 20% seen once. These records were also assigned to another study, of T cells expressing NK-cell markers.

Sequencing used PBMCs. These receptors came from a woman aged 18-30 years in good health. CDR3s include the opening cysteine and the closing phenylalanine or tryptophan. Each record gives: clone size, D gene, V gene, J gene, CDR3 DNA, CDR3 protein. The D gene is left open where the match is weak. Only some rows state a clone size, as once, few, many or a class for expanded clones.

few	TRBD2	TRBV5-1	TRBJ2-1	TGCGCCAGCACGTCTAGCGGGGGAAATGAGCAGTTCTTC	CASTSSGGNEQFF
NA	TRBD2	TRBV5-1	TRBJ2-3	TGCGCCAGCAGCAGGGTAGCGGGGACAGATACGCAGTATTTT	CASSRVAGTDTQYF
NA	NA	TRBV6-5	TRBJ2-7	TGTGCCAGCAAGGGAGCAAGGGAGCAGTACTTC	CASKGAREQYF
few	NA	TRBV12-3/TRBV12-4	TRBJ1-1	TGTGCCAGCCTGAGTTGGCCGCGCTATACTGAAGCTTTCTTT	CASLSWPRYTEAFF
few	TRBD1	TRBV7-9	TRBJ2-7	TGTGCCAGCAGCATAAATAGGGACAGCGCCTACGAGCAGTACTTC	CASSINRDSAYEQYF
NA	TRBD1	TRBV5-6	TRBJ2-1	TGTGCCAGCACCCCCGACAGGGGGCATCTCAATGAGCAGTTCTTC	CASTPDRGHLNEQFF
few	TRBD2	TRBV20-1	TRBJ2-3	TGCAGTGCTCTGCCTACTAGCGGCGTCTCGGATACGCAGTATTTT	CSALPTSGVSDTQYF
NA	NA	TRBV15	TRBJ2-1	TGTGCCACCAGCAGAGCGGAGTGGGCCAGGGTTGAGCAGTTCTTC	CATSRAEWARVEQFF
few	NA	TRBV20-1	TRBJ1-2	TGCAGTGCTGTAAGACAAGATTACTATGGCTACACCTTC	CSAVRQDYYGYTF
few	NA	TRBV29-1	TRBJ1-1	TGCAGCCTTGCGTCGAGGGGAGCTACTGAAGCTTTCTTT	CSLASRGATEAFF
few	NA	TRBV5-6	TRBJ2-7	TGTGCCAGCAGCCACCTAAACTCCTACGAGCAGTACTTC	CASSHLNSYEQYF
NA	TRBD1	TRBV11-2	TRBJ2-5	TGTGCCAGCAGCTCCCCAGGGGGCTGGGAGACCCAGTACTTC	CASSSPGGWETQYF
NA	TRBD2	TRBV19	TRBJ2-6	TGTGCCATAGGACTAGCACATCACCCCTCTGGGGCCAACGTCCTGACTTTC	CAIGLAHHPSGANVLTF
NA	TRBD1	TRBV3-1	TRBJ2-7	TGTGCCAGCAGCCCACGGGACAGGACCAACGAGCAGTACTTC	CASSPRDRTNEQYF
NA	NA	TRBV9	TRBJ2-7	TGTGCCAGCAGCGTAGAGCCGGACAGCTCCTACGAGCAGTACTTC	CASSVEPDSSYEQYF
NA	NA	TRBV12-3/TRBV12-4	TRBJ1-1	TGTGCCAGCAGTTTGAGCCGGGCAGGGGATGGTGAAGCTTTCTTT	CASSLSRAGDGEAFF
few	NA	TRBV20-1	TRBJ2-7	TGCAGTGCTAGCCCGACTCAAACCTCCTACGAGCAGTACTTC	CSASPTQTSYEQYF
NA	TRBD2	TRBV11-1	TRBJ2-3	TGTGCCAGCAGCACCGGGGGGGCCGGGACAGATACGCAGTATTTT	CASSTGGAGTDTQYF